This TCR beta chain stems from a study of T cells after yellow fever vaccination. CDR1 is GTSNPN, CDR2 SVGIG, per germline (reference sequence). Trimming cost V 0 bases and J 15 bases, with 18 bases left between them. This CDR3 spans 13 amino acids. This clonotype has at least ten counts. TCRdb independently ran MiXCR on the 5' RACE reads; one entry per CDR3 protein. Counted here are 250,000 or so distinct CDR3 sequences, more than 3.5% occurring once; the ten biggest clones make up under 20%. This chain connects TRBV30 to TRBJ2-1; D remains ambiguous. The TCR was taken from a man between 18 and 29 years old who received the YFV17D yellow fever vaccine. The material was PBMCs, obtained 15 days after the yellow fever booster vaccination. The CDR3 nucleotides read TGTGCCTGGAGTGTATCCTCTTCTGGGAAAGGGTTCTTC. Translation gives CAWSVSSSGKGFF.